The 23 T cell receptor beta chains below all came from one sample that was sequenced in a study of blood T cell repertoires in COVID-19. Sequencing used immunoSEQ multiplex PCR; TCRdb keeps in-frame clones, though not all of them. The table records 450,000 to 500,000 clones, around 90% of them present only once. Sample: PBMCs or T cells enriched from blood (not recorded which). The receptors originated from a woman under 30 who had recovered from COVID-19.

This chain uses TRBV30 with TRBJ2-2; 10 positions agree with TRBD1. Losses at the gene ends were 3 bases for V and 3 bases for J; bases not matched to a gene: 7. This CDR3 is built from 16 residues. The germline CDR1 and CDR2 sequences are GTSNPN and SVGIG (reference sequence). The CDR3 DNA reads TGTGCCTGGAGGGGCCGGGACAGGGGATACACCGGGGAGCTGTTTTTT. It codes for CAWRGRDRGYTGELFF.

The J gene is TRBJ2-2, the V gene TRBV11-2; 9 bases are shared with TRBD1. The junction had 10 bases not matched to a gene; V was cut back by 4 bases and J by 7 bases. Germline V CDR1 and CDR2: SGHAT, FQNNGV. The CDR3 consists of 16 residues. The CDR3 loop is CASSSGTGLGSGELFF. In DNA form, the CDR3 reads TGTGCCAGCAGCTCCGGGACAGGGCTGGGGAGCGGGGAGCTGTTTTTT.

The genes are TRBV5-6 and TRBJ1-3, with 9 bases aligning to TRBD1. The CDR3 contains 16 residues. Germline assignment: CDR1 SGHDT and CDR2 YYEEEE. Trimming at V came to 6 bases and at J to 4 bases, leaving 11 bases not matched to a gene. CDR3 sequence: CASTSVGQGEGNTIYF. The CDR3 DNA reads TGTGCCAGCACATCAGTGGGACAGGGAGAGGGAAACACCATATATTTT. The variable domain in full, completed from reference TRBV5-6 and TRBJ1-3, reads DAGVTQSPTHLIKTRGQQVTLRCSPKSGHDTVSWYQQALGQGPQFIFQYYEEEERQRGNFPDRFSGHQFPNYSSELNVNALLLGDSALYLCASTSVGQGEGNTIYFGEGSWLTVV.

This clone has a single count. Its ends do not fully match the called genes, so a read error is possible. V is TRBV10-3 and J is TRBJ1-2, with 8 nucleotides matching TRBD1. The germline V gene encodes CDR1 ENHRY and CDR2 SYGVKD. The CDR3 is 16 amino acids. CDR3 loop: CAISESLDWTGIVYAF. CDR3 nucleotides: TGTGCCATCAGTGAGTCATTAGATTGGACAGGGATTGTGTACGCCTTC.

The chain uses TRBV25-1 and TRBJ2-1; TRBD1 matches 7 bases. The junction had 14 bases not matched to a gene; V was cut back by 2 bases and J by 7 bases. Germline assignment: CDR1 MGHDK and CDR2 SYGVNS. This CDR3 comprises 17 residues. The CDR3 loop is CASSEPGRAGGKNEQFF. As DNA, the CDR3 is TGTGCCAGCAGTGAACCGGGACGGGCAGGGGGTAAGAATGAGCAGTTCTTC.

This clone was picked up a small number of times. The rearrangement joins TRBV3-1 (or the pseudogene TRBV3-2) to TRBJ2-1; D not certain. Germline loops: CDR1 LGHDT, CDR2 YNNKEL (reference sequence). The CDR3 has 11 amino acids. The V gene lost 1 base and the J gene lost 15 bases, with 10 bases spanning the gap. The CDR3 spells CASSQGHRAFF. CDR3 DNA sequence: TGTGCCAGCAGCCAAGGACACAGAGCGTTCTTC.

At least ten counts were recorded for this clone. CDR3 protein: CASSEAWAGAGYGYTF. Here the CDR3 DNA reads TGTGCCAGCAGTGAAGCTTGGGCAGGGGCTGGGTATGGCTACACCTTC. V usage is TRBV6-1 and J usage is TRBJ1-2; D is possibly TRBD1 (6 bases). Germline V lookup: CDR1 MNHNS, CDR2 SASEGT. The CDR3 is 16 residues long. The V end was cut by 0 bases, the J end by 5 bases, with 16 bases between.

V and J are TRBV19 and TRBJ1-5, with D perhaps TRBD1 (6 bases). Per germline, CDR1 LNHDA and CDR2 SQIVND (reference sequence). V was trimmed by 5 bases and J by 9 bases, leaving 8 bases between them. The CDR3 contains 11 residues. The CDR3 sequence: CASSQGWPQHF. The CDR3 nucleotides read TGTGCCAGTAGTCAGGGGTGGCCCCAGCATTTT.

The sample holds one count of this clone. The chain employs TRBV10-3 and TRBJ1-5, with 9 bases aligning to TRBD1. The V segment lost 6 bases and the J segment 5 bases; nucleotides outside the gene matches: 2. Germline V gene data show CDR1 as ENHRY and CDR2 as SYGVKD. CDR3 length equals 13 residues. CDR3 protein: CAISRDRDQPQHF. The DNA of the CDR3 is TGTGCCATCAGCCGGGACAGGGATCAGCCCCAGCATTTT.

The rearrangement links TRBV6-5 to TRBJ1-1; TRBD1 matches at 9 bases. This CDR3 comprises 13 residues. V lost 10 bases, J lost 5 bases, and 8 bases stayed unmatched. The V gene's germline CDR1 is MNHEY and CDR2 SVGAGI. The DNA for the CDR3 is TGTGCCACCTCACAGGGGGCGCATACTGAAGCTTTCTTT. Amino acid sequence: CATSQGAHTEAFF.

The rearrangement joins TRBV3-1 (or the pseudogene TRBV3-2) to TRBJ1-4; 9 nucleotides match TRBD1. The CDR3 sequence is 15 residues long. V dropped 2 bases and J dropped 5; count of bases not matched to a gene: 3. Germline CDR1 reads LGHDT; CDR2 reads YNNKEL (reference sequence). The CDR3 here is CASSQTGTGNEKLFF. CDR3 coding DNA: TGTGCCAGCAGCCAAACCGGGACAGGGAATGAAAAACTGTTTTTT.

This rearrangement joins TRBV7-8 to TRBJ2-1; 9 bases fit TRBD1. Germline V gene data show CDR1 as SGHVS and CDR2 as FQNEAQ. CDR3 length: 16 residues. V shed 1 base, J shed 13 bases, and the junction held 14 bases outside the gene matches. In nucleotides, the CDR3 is TGTGCCAGCAGCTTAGTTAGGTCCCCGACAGGGGGGAAACAGTTCTTC. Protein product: CASSLVRSPTGGKQFF.

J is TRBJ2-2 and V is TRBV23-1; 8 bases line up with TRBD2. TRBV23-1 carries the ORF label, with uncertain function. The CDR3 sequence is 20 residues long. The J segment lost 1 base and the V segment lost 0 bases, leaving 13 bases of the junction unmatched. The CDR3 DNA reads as TGCGCCAGCAGTCAATCCCATATCTCGCGGGGGGTAAGGAACACCGGGGAGCTGTTTTTT. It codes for CASSQSHISRGVRNTGELFF.

CDR3 amino acids: CAWSPWTLNTEAFF. The DNA for the CDR3 is TGTGCCTGGAGTCCATGGACTTTGAACACTGAAGCTTTCTTT. J is TRBJ1-1 and V is TRBV30; the D is unclear. This CDR3 comprises 14 residues. Germline loops: CDR1 GTSNPN, CDR2 SVGIG (reference sequence). Between the trimmed V and J ends, which lost 2 bases and 0 bases, there was a span of 10 bases.

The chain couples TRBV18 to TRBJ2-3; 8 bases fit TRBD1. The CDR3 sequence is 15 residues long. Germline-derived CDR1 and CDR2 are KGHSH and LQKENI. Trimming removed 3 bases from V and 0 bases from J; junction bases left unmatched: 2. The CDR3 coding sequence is TGTGCCAGCTCACCTAGACAGGGGAGCACAGATACGCAGTATTTT. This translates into CASSPRQGSTDTQYF.

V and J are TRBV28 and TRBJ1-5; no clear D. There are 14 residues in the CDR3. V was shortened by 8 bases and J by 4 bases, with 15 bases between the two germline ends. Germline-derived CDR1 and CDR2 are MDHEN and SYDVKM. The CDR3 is CASRRSDNNQPQHF. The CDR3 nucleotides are TGTGCCAGCCGAAGGTCAGACAATAATCAGCCCCAGCATTTT.

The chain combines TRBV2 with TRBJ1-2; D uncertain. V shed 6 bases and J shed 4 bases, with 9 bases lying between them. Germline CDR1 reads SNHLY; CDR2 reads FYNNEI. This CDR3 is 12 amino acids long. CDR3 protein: CASRERGYGYTF. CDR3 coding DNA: TGTGCCAGCAGAGAAAGAGGCTATGGCTACACCTTC.

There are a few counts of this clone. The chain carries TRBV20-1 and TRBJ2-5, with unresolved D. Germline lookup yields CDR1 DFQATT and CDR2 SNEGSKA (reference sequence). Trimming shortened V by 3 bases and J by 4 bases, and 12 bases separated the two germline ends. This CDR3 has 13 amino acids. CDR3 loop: CSASRTGLETQYF. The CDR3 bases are TGCAGTGCTAGTCGTACGGGTCTAGAGACCCAGTACTTC.

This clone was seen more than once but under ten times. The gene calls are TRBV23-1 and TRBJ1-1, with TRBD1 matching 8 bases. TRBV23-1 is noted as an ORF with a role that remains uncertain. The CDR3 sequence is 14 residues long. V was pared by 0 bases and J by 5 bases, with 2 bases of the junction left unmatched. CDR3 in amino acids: CASSQSDRGTEAFF. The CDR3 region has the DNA TGCGCCAGCAGTCAATCCGACAGGGGAACTGAAGCTTTCTTT.

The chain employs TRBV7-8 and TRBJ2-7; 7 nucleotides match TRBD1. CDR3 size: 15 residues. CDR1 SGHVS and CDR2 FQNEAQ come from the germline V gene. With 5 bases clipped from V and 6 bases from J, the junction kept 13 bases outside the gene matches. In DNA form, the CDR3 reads TGTGCCAGCAGCCCAACAGGGGATATTTTAGGCGAGCAGTACTTC. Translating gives CASSPTGDILGEQYF.

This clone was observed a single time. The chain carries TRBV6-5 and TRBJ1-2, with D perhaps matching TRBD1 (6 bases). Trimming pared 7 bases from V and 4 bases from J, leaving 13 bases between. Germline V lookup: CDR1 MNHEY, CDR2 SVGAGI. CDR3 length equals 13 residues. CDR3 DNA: TGTGCCAGCACCCCGCAGGGGACCTATGGCTACACCTTC. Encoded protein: CASTPQGTYGYTF.

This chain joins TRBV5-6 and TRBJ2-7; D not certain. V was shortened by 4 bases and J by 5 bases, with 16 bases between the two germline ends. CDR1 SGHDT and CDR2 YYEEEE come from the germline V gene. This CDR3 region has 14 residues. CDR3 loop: CASSLWPATDEQYF. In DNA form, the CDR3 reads TGTGCCAGCAGCCTCTGGCCCGCAACCGACGAGCAGTACTTC.

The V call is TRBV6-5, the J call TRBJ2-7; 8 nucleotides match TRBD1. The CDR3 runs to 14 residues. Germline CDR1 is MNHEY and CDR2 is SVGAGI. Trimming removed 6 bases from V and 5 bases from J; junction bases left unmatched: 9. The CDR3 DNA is TGTGCCAGCAGACGAGACAGGGGAATCCACGAGCAGTACTTC. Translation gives CASRRDRGIHEQYF.